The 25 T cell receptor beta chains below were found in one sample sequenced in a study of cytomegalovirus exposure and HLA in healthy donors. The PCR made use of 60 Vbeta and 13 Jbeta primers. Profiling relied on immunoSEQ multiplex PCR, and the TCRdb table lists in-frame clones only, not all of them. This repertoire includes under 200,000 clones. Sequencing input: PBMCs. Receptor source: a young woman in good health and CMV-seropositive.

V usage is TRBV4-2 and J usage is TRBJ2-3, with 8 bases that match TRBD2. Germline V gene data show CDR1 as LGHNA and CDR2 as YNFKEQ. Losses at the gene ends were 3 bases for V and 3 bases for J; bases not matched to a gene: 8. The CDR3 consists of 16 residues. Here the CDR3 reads CASSQSGTSLTDTQYF. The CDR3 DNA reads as TGTGCCAGCAGCCAGTCCGGGACTAGTCTTACAGATACGCAGTATTTT.

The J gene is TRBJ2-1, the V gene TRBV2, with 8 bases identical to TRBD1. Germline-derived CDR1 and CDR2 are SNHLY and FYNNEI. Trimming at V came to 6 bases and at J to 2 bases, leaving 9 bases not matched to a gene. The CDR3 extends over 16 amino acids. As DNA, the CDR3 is TGTGCCAGCAGCACCCTGGACAGGGCGACCTACAATGAGCAGTTCTTC. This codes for CASSTLDRATYNEQFF.

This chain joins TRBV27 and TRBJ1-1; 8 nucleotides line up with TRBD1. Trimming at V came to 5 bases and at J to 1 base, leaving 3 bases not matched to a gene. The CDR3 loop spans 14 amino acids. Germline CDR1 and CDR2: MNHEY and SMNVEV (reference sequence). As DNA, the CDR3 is TGTGCCAGCAGTCTAACAGGGGGGAACACTGAAGCTTTCTTT. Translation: CASSLTGGNTEAFF.

CDR3 nucleotide sequence: TGTGCCAGCAGTGGTGATTGGGGCGACACTGAAGCTTTCTTT. Amino acids: CASSGDWGDTEAFF. The chain has TRBV6-1 and TRBJ1-1, with a weak D call TRBD1 (5 bases). The germline CDR1 and CDR2 sequences are MNHNS and SASEGT. V lost 4 bases to trimming and J lost 3 bases, with 12 bases between them. The CDR3 contains 14 residues.

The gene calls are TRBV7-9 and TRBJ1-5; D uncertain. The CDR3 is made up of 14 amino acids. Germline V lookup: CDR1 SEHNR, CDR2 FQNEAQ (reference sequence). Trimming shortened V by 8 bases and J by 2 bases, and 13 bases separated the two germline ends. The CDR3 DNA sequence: TGTGCCAGCGCGGCGGGCGAGGGCAATCAGCCCCAGCATTTT. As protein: CASAAGEGNQPQHF. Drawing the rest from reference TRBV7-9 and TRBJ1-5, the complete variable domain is DTGVSQNPRHKITKRGQNVTFRCDPISEHNRLYWYRQTLGQGPEFLTYFQNEAQLEKSRLLSDRFSAERPKGSFSTLEIQRTEQGDSAMYLCASAAGEGNQPQHFGDGTRLSIL.

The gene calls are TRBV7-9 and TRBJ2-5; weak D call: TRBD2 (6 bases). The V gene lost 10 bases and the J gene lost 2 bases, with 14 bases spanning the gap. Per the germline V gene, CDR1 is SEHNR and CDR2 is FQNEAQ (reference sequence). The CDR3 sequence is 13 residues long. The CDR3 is CAINHREQETQYF. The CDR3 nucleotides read TGTGCCATCAACCACCGGGAGCAAGAGACCCAGTACTTC.

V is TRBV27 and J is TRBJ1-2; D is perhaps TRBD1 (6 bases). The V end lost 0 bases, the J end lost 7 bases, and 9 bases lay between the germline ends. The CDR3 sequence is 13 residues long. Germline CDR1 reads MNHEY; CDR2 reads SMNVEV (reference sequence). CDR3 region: CASSLSGRGGYTF. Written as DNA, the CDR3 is TGTGCCAGCAGTTTATCAGGCAGGGGTGGCTACACCTTC.

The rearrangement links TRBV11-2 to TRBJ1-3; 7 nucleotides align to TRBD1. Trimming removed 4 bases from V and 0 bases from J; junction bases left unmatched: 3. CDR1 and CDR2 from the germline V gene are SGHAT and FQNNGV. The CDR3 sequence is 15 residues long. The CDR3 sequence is CASSSGTDSGNTIYF. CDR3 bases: TGTGCCAGCAGCTCCGGGACAGACTCTGGAAACACCATATATTTT.

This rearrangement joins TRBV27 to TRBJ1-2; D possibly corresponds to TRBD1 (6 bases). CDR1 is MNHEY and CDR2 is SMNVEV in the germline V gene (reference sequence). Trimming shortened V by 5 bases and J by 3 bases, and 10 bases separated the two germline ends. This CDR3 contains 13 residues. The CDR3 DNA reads TGTGCCAGCAGTCCGGACAGATACTATGGCTACACCTTC. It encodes CASSPDRYYGYTF.

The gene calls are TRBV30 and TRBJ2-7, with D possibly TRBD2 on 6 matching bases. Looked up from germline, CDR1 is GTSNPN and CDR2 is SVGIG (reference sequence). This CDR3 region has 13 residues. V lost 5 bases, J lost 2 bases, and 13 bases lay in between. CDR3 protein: CAWYGRGTYEQYF. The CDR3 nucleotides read TGTGCCTGGTATGGGCGGGGAACCTACGAGCAGTACTTC.

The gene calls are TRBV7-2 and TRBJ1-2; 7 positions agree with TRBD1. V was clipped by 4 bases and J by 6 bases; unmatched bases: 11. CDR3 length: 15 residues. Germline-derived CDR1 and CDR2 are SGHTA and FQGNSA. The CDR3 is CASSWRTGGEDGYTF. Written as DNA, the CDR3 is TGTGCCAGCAGCTGGCGGACAGGCGGGGAGGATGGCTACACCTTC.

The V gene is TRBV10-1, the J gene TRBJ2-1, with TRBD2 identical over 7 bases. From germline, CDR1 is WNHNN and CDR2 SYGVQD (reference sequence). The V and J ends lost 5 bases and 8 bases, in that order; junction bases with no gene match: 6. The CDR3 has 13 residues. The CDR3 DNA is TGCGCCAGCAGTCGACTAGCCCCGTATGAGCAGTTCTTC. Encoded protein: CASSRLAPYEQFF.

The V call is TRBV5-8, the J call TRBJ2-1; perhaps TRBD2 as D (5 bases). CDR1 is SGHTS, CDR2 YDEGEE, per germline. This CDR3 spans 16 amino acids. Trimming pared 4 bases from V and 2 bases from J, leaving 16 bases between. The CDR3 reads CASSGGPGFTYNEQFF. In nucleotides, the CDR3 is TGTGCCAGCAGCGGAGGTCCTGGGTTCACCTACAATGAGCAGTTCTTC.

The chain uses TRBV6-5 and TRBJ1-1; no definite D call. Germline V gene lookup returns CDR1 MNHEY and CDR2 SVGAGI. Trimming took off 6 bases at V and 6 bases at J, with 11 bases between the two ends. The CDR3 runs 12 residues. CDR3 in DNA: TGTGCCAGCAGGACCCCGACTTCTGAAGCTTTCTTT. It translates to CASRTPTSEAFF.

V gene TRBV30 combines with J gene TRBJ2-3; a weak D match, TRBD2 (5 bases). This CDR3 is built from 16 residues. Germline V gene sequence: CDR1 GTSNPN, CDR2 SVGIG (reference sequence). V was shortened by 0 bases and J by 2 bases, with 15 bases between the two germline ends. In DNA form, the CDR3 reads TGTGCCTGGAGTGTACTTAACGGGGATGACACAGATACGCAGTATTTT. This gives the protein CAWSVLNGDDTDTQYF.

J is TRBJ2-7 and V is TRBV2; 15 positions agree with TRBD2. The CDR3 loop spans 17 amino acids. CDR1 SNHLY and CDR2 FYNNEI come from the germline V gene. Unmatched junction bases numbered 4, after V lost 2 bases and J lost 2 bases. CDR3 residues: CASSETGLAGGAYEQYF. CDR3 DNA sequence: TGTGCCAGCAGTGAAACCGGACTAGCGGGGGGGGCCTACGAGCAGTACTTC. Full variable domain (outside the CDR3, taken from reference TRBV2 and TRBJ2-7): EPEVTQTPSHQVTQMGQEVILRCVPISNHLYFYWYRQILGQKVEFLVSFYNNEISEKSEIFDDQFSVERPDGSNFTLKIRSTKLEDSAMYFCASSETGLAGGAYEQYFGPGTRLTVT.

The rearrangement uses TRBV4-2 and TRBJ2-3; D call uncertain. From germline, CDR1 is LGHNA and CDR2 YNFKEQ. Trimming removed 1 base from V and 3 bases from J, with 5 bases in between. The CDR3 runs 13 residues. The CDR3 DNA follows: TGTGCCAGCAGCCAAGTCCGTACAGATACGCAGTATTTT. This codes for CASSQVRTDTQYF.

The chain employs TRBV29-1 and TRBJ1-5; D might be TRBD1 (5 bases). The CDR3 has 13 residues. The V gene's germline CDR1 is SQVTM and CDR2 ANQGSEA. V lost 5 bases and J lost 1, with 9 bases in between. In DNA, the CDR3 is TGCAGCGTTCTGGAGGGGAGCAATCAGCCCCAGCATTTT. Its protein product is CSVLEGSNQPQHF. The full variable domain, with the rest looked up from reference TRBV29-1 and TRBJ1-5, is SAVISQKPSRDICQRGTSLTIQCQVDSQVTMMFWYRQQPGQSLTLIATANQGSEATYESGFVIDKFPISRPNLTFSTLTVSNMSPEDSSIYLCSVLEGSNQPQHFGDGTRLSIL.

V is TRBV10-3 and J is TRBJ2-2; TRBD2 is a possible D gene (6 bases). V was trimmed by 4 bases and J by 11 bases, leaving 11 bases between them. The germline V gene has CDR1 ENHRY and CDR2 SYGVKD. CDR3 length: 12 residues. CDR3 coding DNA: TGTGCCATCAGTGGAACCGGGAGTGAGCTGTTTTTT. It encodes CAISGTGSELFF.

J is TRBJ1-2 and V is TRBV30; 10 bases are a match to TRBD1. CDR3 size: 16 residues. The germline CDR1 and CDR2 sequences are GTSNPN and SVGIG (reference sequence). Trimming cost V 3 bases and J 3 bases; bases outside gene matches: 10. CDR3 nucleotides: TGTGCCTGGAGAGACAAGACAGGGGGCCTGGACTATGGCTACACCTTC. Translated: CAWRDKTGGLDYGYTF.

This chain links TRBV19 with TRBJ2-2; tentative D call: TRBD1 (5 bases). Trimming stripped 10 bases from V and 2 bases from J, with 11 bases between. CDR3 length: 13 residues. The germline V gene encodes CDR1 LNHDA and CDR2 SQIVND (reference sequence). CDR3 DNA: TGTGCCACCCAACAGGCAAACACCGGGGAGCTGTTTTTT. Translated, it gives CATQQANTGELFF. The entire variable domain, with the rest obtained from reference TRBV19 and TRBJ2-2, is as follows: DGGITQSPKYLFRKEGQNVTLSCEQNLNHDAMYWYRQDPGQGLRLIYYSQIVNDFQKGDIAEGYSVSREKKESFPLTVTSAQKNPTAFYLCATQQANTGELFFGEGSRLTVL.

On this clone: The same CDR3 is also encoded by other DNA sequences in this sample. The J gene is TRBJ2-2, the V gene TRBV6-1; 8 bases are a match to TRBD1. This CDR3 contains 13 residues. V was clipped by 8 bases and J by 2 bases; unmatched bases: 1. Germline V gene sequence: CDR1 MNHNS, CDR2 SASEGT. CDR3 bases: TGTGCCAGCGACAGGGGTAACACCGGGGAGCTGTTTTTT. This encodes CASDRGNTGELFF.

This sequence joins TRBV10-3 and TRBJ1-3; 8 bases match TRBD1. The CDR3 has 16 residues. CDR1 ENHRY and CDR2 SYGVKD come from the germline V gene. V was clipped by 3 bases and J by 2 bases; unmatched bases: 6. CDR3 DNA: TGTGCCATCAGTGAACAAACAGGGGGACCTGGAAACACCATATATTTT. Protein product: CAISEQTGGPGNTIYF.

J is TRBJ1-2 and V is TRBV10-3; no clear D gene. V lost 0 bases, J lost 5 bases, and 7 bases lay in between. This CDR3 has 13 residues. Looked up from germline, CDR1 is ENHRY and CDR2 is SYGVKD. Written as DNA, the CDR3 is TGTGCCATCAGTGAGTCCGAACGGTATGGCTACACCTTC. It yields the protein CAISESERYGYTF.

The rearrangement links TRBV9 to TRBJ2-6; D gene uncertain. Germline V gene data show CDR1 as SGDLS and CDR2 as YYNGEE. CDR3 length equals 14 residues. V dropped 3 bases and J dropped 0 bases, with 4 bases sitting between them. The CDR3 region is CASSEYSGANVLTF. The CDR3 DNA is TGTGCCAGCAGCGAATACTCTGGGGCCAACGTCCTGACTTTC.